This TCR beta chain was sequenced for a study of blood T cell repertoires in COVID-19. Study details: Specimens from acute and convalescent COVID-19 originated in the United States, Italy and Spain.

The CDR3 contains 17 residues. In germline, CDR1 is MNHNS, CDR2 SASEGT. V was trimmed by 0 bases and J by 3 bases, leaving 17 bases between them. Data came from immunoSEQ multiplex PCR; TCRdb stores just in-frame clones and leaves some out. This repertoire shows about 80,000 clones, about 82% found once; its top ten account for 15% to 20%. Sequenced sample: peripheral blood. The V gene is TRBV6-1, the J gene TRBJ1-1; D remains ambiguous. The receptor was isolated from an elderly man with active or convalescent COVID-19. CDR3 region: CASSEAYSDGLYTEAFF. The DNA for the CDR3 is TGTGCCAGCAGTGAAGCGTATTCCGATGGGCTCTACACTGAAGCTTTCTTT.